This T cell receptor (beta chain) originates from a study of T cells after yellow fever vaccination. Study overall: Preparing low-cell-number fractions relied on SMART-Seq v4 Ultra Low Input.

Study-level points and caveats: Researchers cautioned that FACS-sorted repertoires could harbor abundant clonotypes contaminating from the bulk population.

This clonotype was counted many times. The antigen is unknown. MiXCR was run by TCRdb on the 5' RACE reads, yielding one entry per CDR3 protein. The data contain around 320,000 distinct CDR3 sequences, approximately 4.3% of them seen just once; the ten biggest clones take up approximately 19%. This CDR3 comprises 14 residues. Germline V gives CDR1 SGHRS, CDR2 YFSETQ. V gave up 5 bases and J gave up 10 bases, with 16 bases separating them. Sequencing used PBMCs, obtained 15 days after the yellow fever booster vaccination. The clonotype was recovered from a young man who received the YFV17D yellow fever vaccine. The chain recombines TRBV5-1 with TRBJ1-6; D is unresolved. CDR3 bases: TGCGCCAGCAGATTCAAGGGAGCGGAATCACCCCTCCACTTT. Residues: CASRFKGAESPLHF.